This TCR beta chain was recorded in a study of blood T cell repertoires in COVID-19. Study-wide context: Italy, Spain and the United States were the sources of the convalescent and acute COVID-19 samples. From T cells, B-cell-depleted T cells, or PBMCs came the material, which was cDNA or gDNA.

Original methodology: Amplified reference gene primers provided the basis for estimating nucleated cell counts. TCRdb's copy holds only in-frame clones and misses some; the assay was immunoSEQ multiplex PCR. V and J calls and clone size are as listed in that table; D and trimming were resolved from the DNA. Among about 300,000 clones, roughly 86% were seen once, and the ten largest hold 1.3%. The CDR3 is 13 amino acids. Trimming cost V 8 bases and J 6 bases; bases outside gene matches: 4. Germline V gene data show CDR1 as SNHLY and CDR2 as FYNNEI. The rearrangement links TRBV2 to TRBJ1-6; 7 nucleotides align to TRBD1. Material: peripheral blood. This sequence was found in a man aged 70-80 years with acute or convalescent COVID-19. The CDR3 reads CASGTDLNSPLHF. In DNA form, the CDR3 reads TGTGCCAGCGGGACAGATCTTAATTCACCCCTCCACTTT.